The clone carrying this T cell receptor beta chain was counted many times. Antigen unknown. The data were obtained in a study of spatial heterogeneity in lung cancer. Study as a whole: Every unique TCR and UMI combination, on average, appeared more than ten times in raw reads.

Time point denoted: sample taken at primary tumor resection. Sequencing of whole RNA from tumor, nontumor lung or frozen PBMC involved no sorting. Trimming stripped 2 bases from V and 2 bases from J, with 19 bases between. Germline V CDR1 and CDR2: SGHDT, YYEEEE. This CDR3 spans 17 amino acids. The study's findings and limits: Ubiquitous, expanded tumor-derived TCRs were more frequently observed in blood at resection than at follow-up.

TCR cDNA molecules each had a unique molecular identifier. TCRdb itself ran the 5' RACE reads through MiXCR, one entry per CDR3 protein. The sample records some 21,000 distinct CDR3 sequences, about 3.5% being singletons. This clonotype originated in a female donor with early-stage non-small cell lung cancer. V and J are TRBV5-6 and TRBJ1-2; the D gene is possibly TRBD1 (5 bases). The sequences come from PBMCs, collected at surgery. In DNA form, the CDR3 reads TGTGCCAGCAGCTTAGGAGGGGAGGCCGACCTCAACTATGGCTACACCTTC. Its translation is CASSLGGEADLNYGYTF. The full variable domain, completed using reference TRBV5-6 and TRBJ1-2, is DAGVTQSPTHLIKTRGQQVTLRCSPKSGHDTVSWYQQALGQGPQFIFQYYEEEERQRGNFPDRFSGHQFPNYSSELNVNALLLGDSALYLCASSLGGEADLNYGYTFGSGTRLTVV.